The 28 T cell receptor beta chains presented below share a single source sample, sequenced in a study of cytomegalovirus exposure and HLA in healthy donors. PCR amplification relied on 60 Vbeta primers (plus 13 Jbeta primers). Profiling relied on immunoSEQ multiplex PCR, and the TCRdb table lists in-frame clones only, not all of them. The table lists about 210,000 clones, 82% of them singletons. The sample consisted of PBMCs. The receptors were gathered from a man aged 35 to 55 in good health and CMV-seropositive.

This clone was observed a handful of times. CDR3 sequence (DNA): TGCAGCGTTCTATTAGCGGGAGTCGAAATCGGGGAGCTGTTTTTT. Amino acids: CSVLLAGVEIGELFF. This rearrangement joins TRBV29-1 to TRBJ2-2, with 9 bases lining up with TRBD2. The CDR3 runs to 15 residues. The trim removed 5 bases at V and 7 bases at J, leaving 11 bases unmatched. CDR1 and CDR2 from the germline V gene are SQVTM and ANQGSEA.

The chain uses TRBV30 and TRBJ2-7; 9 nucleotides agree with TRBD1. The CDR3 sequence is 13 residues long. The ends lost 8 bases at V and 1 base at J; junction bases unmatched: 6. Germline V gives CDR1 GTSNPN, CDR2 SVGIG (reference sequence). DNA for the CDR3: TGTGCCCACCGGGACAGGGTTTCCTACGAGCAGTACGTC. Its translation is CAHRDRVSYEQYV.

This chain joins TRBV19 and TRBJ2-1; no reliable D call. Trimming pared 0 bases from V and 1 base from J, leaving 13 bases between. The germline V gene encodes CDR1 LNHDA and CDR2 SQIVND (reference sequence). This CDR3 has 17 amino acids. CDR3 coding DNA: TGTGCCAGTAGTATAGATCGCAGCGTCCATTCCTACAATGAGCAGTTCTTC. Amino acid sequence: CASSIDRSVHSYNEQFF.

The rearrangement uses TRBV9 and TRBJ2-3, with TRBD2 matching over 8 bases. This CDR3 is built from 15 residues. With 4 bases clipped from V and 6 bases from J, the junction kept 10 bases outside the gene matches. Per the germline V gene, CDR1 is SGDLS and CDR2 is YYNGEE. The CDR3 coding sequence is TGTGCCAGCAGCACGAGCGGGAGTTCGTCCGATACGCAGTATTTT. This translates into CASSTSGSSSDTQYF.

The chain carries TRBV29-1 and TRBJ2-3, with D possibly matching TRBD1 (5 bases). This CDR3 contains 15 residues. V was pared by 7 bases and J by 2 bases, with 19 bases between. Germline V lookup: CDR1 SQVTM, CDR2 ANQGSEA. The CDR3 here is CSARTPVGNTDTQYF. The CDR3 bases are TGCAGCGCTCGGACACCCGTGGGGAACACAGATACGCAGTATTTT.

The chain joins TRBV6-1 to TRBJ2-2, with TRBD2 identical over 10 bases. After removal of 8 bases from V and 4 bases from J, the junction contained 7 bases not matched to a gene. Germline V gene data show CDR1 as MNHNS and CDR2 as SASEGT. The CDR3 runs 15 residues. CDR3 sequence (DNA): TGTGCCAGCTTAAGCGGGAGGGCGAGCACCGGGGAGCTGTTTTTT. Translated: CASLSGRASTGELFF.

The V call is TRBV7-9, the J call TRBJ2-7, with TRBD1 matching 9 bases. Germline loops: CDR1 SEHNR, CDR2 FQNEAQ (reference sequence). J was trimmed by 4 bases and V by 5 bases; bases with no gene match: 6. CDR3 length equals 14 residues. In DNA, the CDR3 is TGTGCCAGCAGCCCTGGACAGGGGCGGTACGAGCAGTACTTC. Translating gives CASSPGQGRYEQYF.

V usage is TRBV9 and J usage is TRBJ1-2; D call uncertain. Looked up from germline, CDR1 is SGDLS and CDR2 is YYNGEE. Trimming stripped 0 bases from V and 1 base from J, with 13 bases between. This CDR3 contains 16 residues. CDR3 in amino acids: CASSVDFPAGNYGYTF. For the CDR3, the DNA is TGTGCCAGCAGCGTAGATTTCCCGGCGGGTAACTATGGCTACACCTTC.

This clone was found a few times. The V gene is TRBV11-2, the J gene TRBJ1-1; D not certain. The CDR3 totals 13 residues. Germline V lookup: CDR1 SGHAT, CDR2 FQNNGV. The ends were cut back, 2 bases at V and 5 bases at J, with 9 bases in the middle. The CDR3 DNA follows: TGTGCCAGCAGCTTACAATACGGGACTGAAGCTTTCTTT. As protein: CASSLQYGTEAFF.

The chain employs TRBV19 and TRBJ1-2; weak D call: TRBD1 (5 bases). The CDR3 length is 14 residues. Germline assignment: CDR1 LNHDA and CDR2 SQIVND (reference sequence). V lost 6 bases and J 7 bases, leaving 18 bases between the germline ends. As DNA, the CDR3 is TGTGCCAGTAGCCCGAGGGAGGGAACAGGTGGCTACACCTTC. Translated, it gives CASSPREGTGGYTF.

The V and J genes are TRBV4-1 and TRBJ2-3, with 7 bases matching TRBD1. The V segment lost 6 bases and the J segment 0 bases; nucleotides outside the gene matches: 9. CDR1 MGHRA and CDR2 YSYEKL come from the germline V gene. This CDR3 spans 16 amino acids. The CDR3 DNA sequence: TGCGCCAGCAGTCCTACAGGGGCTGCTAGCACAGATACGCAGTATTTT. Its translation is CASSPTGAASTDTQYF.

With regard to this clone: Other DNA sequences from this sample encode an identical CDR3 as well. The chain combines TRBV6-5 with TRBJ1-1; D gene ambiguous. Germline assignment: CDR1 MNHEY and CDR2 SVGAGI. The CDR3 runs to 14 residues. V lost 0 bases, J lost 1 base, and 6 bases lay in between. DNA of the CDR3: TGTGCCAGCAGTTACTCGGCAGGGAACACTGAAGCTTTCTTT. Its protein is CASSYSAGNTEAFF.

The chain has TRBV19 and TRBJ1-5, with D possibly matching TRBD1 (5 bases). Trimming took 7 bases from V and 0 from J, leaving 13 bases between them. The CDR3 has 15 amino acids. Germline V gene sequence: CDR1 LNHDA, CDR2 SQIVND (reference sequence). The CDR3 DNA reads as TGTGCCAGTACCTGGGGGGGTTATAGCAATCAGCCCCAGCATTTT. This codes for CASTWGGYSNQPQHF.

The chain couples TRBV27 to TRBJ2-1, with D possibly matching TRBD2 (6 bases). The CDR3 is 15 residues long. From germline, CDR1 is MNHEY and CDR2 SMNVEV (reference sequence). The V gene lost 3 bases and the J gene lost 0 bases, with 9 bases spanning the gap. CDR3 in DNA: TGTGCCAGCAGTTTGCACGGGAGCTCCTACAATGAGCAGTTCTTC. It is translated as CASSLHGSSYNEQFF.

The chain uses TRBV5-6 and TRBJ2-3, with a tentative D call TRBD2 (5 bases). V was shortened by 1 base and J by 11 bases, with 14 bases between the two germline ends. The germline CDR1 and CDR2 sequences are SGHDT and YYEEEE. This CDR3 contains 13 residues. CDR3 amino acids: CASSLLRGYGQYF. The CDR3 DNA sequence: TGTGCCAGCAGCTTGCTTAGAGGGTATGGGCAGTATTTT.

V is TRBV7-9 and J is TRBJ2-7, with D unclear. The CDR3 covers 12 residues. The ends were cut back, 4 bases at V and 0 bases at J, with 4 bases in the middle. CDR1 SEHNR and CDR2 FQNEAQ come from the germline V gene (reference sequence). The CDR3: CASSSLSYEQYF. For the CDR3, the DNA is TGTGCCAGCAGCTCACTCTCCTACGAGCAGTACTTC.

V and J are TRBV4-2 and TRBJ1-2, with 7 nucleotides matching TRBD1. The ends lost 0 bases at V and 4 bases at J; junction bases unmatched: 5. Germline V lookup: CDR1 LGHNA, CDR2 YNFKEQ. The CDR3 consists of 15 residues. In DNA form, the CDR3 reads TGTGCCAGCAGCCAAGATTCTACAGGGGCCTATGGCTACACCTTC. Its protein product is CASSQDSTGAYGYTF.

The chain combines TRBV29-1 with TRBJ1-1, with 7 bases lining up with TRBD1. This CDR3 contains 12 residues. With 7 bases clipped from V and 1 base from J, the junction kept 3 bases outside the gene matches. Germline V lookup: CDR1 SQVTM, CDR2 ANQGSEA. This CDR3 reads CSARGPNTEAFF. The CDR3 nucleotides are TGCAGCGCTAGGGGGCCGAACACTGAAGCTTTCTTT.

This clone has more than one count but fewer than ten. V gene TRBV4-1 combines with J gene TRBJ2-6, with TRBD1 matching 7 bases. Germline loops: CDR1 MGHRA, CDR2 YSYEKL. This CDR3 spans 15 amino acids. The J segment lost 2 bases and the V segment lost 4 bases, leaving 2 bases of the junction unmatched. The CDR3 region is CASSPGTAGANVLTF. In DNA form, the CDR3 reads TGCGCCAGCAGCCCGGGGACAGCTGGGGCCAACGTCCTGACTTTC.

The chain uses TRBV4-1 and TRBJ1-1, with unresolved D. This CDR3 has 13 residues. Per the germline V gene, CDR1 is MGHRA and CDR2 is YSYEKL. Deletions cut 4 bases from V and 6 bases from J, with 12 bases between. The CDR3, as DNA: TGCGCCAGCAGCCTACAAACCGGGGCTGAAGCTTTCTTT. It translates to CASSLQTGAEAFF.

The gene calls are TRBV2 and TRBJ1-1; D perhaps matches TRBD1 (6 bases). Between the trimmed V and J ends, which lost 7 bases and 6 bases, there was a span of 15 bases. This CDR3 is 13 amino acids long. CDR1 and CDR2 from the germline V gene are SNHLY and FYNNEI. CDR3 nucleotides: TGTGCCAGCATTACGGGAGGGGGGGCTGAAGCTTTCTTT. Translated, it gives CASITGGGAEAFF.

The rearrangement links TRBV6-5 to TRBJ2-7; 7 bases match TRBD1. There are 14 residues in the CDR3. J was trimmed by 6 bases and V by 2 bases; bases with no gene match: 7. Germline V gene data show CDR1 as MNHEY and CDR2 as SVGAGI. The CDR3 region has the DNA TGTGCCAGCAGTTACGGGACAGCTCTTGGCGAGCAGTACGTC. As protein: CASSYGTALGEQYV.

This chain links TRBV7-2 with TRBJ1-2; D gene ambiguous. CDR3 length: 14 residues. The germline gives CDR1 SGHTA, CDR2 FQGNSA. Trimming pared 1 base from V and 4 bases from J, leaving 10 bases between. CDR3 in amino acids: CASSLVVGSYGYTF. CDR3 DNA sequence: TGTGCCAGCAGCTTAGTAGTGGGGAGCTATGGCTACACCTTC.

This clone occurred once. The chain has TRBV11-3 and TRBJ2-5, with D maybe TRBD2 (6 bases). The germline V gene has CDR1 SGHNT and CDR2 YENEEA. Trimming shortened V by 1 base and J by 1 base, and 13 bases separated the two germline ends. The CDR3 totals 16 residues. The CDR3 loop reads CASSLGSGGLQETQYF. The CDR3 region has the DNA TGTGCCAGCAGCTTAGGGTCAGGAGGGCTCCAAGAGACCCAGTACTTC.

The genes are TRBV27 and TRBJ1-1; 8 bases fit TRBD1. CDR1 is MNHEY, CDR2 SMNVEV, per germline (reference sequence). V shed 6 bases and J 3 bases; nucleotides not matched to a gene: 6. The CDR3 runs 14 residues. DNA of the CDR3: TGTGCCAGCAGACCAGACAGGGGAGACACTGAAGCTTTCTTT. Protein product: CASRPDRGDTEAFF.

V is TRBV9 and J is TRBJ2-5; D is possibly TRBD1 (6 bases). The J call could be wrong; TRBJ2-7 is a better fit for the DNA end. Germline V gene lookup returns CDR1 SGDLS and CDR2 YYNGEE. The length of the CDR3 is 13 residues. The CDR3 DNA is TGTGCCAGCAGCATGGGACAACCCTACGAGCAGTACTTC. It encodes CASSMGQPYEQYF.

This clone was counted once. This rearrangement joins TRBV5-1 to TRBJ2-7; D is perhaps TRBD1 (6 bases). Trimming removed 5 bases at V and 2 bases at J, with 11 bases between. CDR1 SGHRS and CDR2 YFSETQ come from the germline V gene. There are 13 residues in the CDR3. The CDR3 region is CASRRQAPYEQYF. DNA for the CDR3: TGCGCCAGCAGGAGACAGGCCCCCTACGAGCAGTACTTC.

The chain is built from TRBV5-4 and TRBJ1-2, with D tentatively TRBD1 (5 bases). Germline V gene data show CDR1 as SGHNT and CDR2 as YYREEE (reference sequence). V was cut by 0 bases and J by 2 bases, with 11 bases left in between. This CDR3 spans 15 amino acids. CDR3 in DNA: TGTGCCAGCAGCTTGGCCGGGGGGAGCAACTATGGCTACACCTTC. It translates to CASSLAGGSNYGYTF.